These T cell receptor beta chains were read from a single sample in a study of T-cell reconstitution after alpha-beta-depleted transplantation in children. TCRdb reprocessed the PCR reads with MiXCR, giving one entry per CDR3 protein. Among a few hundred thousand distinct CDR3 sequences listed, roughly a tenth were seen once. The sequences come from PBMCs, collected before TCRalphabeta/CD19-depleted stem cell transplant. These receptor sequences come from a child less than two years old with acute myeloid leukemia, due to receive a stem cell transplant. CDR3s include the opening cysteine and the closing phenylalanine or tryptophan. The order of the fields is clone size, D gene, V gene, J gene, CDR3 protein, CDR3 DNA. D genes are given only for firm matches. Only part of the rows carry a size: once, few, many, or a class if the clone is expanded.

clone size: .
D gene: TRBD2
V gene: TRBV29-1
J gene: TRBJ2-7
CDR3 protein: CSVEVPLGGIYEQYF
CDR3 DNA: TGCAGCGTTGAAGTCCCCCTGGGGGGGATCTACGAGCAGTACTTC

clone size: many
D gene: .
V gene: TRBV12-3/TRBV12-4
J gene: TRBJ1-6
CDR3 protein: CATQVGVNSPLHF
CDR3 DNA: TGTGCCACTCAGGTGGGGGTGAATTCACCCCTCCACTTT

clone size: many
D gene: .
V gene: TRBV5-6
J gene: TRBJ1-1
CDR3 protein: CASSFLSNKNTEAFF
CDR3 DNA: TGTGCCAGCAGCTTTCTCTCCAACAAGAACACTGAAGCTTTCTTT

clone size: .
D gene: TRBD1
V gene: TRBV7-3
J gene: TRBJ2-2
CDR3 protein: CASSTATGWDTGELFF
CDR3 DNA: TGTGCCAGCAGCACAGCGACAGGGTGGGACACCGGGGAGCTGTTTTTT

clone size: many
D gene: .
V gene: TRBV20-1
J gene: TRBJ2-3
CDR3 protein: CSASLARDTQYF
CDR3 DNA: TGCAGTGCTAGCCTAGCCAGAGATACGCAGTATTTT

clone size: many
D gene: .
V gene: TRBV7-9
J gene: TRBJ2-2
CDR3 protein: CASSFRAGELFF
CDR3 DNA: TGTGCCAGCAGCTTCAGAGCCGGGGAGCTGTTTTTT

clone size: .
D gene: .
V gene: TRBV20-1
J gene: TRBJ1-2
CDR3 protein: CSASRADYGYTF
CDR3 DNA: TGCAGTGCTAGCAGGGCTGACTATGGTTACACCTTC

clone size: many
D gene: .
V gene: TRBV5-1
J gene: TRBJ2-1
CDR3 protein: CASAVGVNEQFF
CDR3 DNA: TGCGCCAGCGCGGTGGGTGTAAATGAGCAGTTCTTC

clone size: many
D gene: TRBD1
V gene: TRBV28
J gene: TRBJ2-5
CDR3 protein: CASRGQGETQYF
CDR3 DNA: TGTGCCAGCAGGGGACAGGGGGAGACCCAGTACTTC

clone size: many
D gene: .
V gene: TRBV20-1
J gene: TRBJ2-1
CDR3 protein: CSAPPGGHAYNEQFF
CDR3 DNA: TGCAGTGCTCCCCCAGGAGGCCACGCGTACAATGAGCAGTTCTTC

clone size: many
D gene: TRBD1
V gene: TRBV28
J gene: TRBJ1-3
CDR3 protein: CASSRYDRVGNTIYF
CDR3 DNA: TGTGCCAGCAGCAGATACGACAGGGTAGGAAACACCATATATTTT

clone size: many
D gene: .
V gene: TRBV18
J gene: TRBJ1-5
CDR3 protein: CASSPREVGQGQPQHF
CDR3 DNA: TGTGCCAGCTCACCACGGGAGGTGGGGCAGGGCCAGCCCCAGCATTTT

clone size: .
D gene: .
V gene: TRBV7-9
J gene: TRBJ2-1
CDR3 protein: CASSLGTWNEQFF
CDR3 DNA: TGTGCCAGCAGCTTAGGAACCTGGAATGAGCAGTTCTTC

clone size: few
D gene: .
V gene: TRBV28
J gene: TRBJ2-7
CDR3 protein: CASRTLYEQYF
CDR3 DNA: TGTGCCAGCAGGACACTCTACGAGCAGTACTTC

clone size: few
D gene: TRBD1
V gene: TRBV5-1
J gene: TRBJ1-2
CDR3 protein: CASSSSGQAASDGYTF
CDR3 DNA: TGCGCCAGCAGCTCCTCGGGACAGGCCGCCTCGGACGGCTACACCTTC

clone size: many
D gene: TRBD1
V gene: TRBV15
J gene: TRBJ1-4
CDR3 protein: CATSRDPPGGNEKLFF
CDR3 DNA: TGTGCCACCAGCAGAGATCCACCAGGGGGTAATGAAAAACTGTTTTTT

clone size: many
D gene: .
V gene: TRBV5-5
J gene: TRBJ2-2
CDR3 protein: CASSSMAGDTGELFF
CDR3 DNA: TGTGCCAGCAGCTCTATGGCAGGGGATACCGGGGAGCTGTTTTTT

clone size: many
D gene: TRBD1
V gene: TRBV20-1
J gene: TRBJ2-1
CDR3 protein: CSASIRTGFYNEQFF
CDR3 DNA: TGCAGTGCTAGCATCCGGACAGGGTTCTACAATGAGCAGTTCTTC

clone size: many
D gene: .
V gene: TRBV20-1
J gene: TRBJ2-7
CDR3 protein: CSAPDPETSTSYEQYF
CDR3 DNA: TGCAGTGCCCCAGACCCCGAGACTAGTACCTCCTACGAGCAGTACTTC

clone size: many
D gene: .
V gene: TRBV5-1
J gene: TRBJ1-2
CDR3 protein: CASSLRGSEIYGYTF
CDR3 DNA: TGCGCCAGCAGCTTGCGGGGGTCAGAAATATATGGCTACACCTTC

clone size: many
D gene: .
V gene: TRBV23-1
J gene: TRBJ1-4
CDR3 protein: CASRRTGSREKLFF
CDR3 DNA: TGCGCCAGCAGACGAACAGGGTCTCGGGAAAAACTGTTTTTT

clone size: many
D gene: .
V gene: TRBV20-1
J gene: TRBJ1-4
CDR3 protein: CSASPDRNEKLFF
CDR3 DNA: TGCAGTGCTAGCCCCGATCGTAATGAAAAACTGTTTTTT

clone size: many
D gene: .
V gene: TRBV29-1
J gene: TRBJ2-2
CDR3 protein: CSVGHSTGELFF
CDR3 DNA: TGCAGCGTTGGGCATTCCACCGGGGAGCTGTTTTTT

clone size: few
D gene: TRBD2
V gene: TRBV12-3/TRBV12-4
J gene: TRBJ2-2
CDR3 protein: CASSSAFGVAGATGELFF
CDR3 DNA: TGTGCCAGCAGTTCCGCCTTTGGAGTAGCGGGAGCAACCGGGGAGCTGTTTTTT

clone size: many
D gene: .
V gene: TRBV7-8
J gene: TRBJ2-7
CDR3 protein: CASSLHRFSYEQYF
CDR3 DNA: TGTGCCAGCAGCTTACATCGATTCTCCTACGAGCAGTACTTC

clone size: many
D gene: .
V gene: TRBV14
J gene: TRBJ2-3
CDR3 protein: CASSQAGLGTDTQYF
CDR3 DNA: TGTGCCAGCAGCCAGGCGGGGCTCGGCACAGATACGCAGTATTTT

clone size: many
D gene: .
V gene: TRBV20-1
J gene: TRBJ1-4
CDR3 protein: CSARDMRQLNEKLFF
CDR3 DNA: TGCAGTGCTAGAGATATGCGACAGCTTAATGAAAAACTGTTTTTT